This TCR beta chain was sequenced in a study of Ad26.COV2.S vaccination and SARS-CoV-2 variants (dated by TCRdb to about 2021). In the study overall: Donors in the vaccine arm were drawn from COV1001, a phase I-IIa trial of Ad26.COV2.S in healthy adults that was multicentre, randomized, double-blind and placebo-controlled. Ad26.COV2.S was given intramuscularly at 5x10^10 or 1x10^11 viral particles, as a single shot or as two shots 56 days apart. TCRbeta repertoire sequencing was used to assess the specificity and breadth of SARS-CoV-2-reactive T cell receptors after Ad26.COV2.S vaccination. A total of approximately 32 samples were included in the TCR-sequenced set, comprising some 20 Ad26.COV2.S vaccine recipients, 5 placebo recipients and 8 SARS-CoV-2 convalescent individuals. Trial participants were randomized into five groups of five: low-dose or high-dose Ad26.COV2.S given once or twice, or placebo on both occasions. Investigators did not know the trial group allocation while performing experiments and assessing outcomes.

This clone appeared a few times. Its antigen remains unidentified. Qualities for individual bases were not recorded, and no much larger clone is one base off. The immunoSEQ Assay was used to sequence TCRbeta CDR3 regions. After extraction, genomic DNA underwent amplification by bias-controlled multiplex PCR, followed by high-throughput sequencing. Concerning the study's data processing: To quantify the absolute abundance of each unique TCRbeta CDR3 region, sequences were collapsed and filtered. T cell fraction was estimated by normalizing TCRbeta template counts to usable DNA, which was measured by amplifying reference genes present in all nucleated cells. Repertoire TCRs were annotated as SARS-CoV-2-specific when V gene, CDR3 amino acid sequence and J gene were exactly matched to a known reactive TCR set. The reference SARS-CoV-2 TCR set was obtained from MIRA and was filtered for enrichment in COVID-19-positive ImmuneCODE repertoires, whereby public or cross-reactive TCRs were removed. Using the MIRA antigens, annotated TCRs were further analysed by specific ORF or by position within an ORF. Breadth was defined as the number of annotated unique rearrangements divided by the total number of unique productive rearrangements, and depth was defined as the summed frequency of the annotated unique rearrangements. TCR breadth was compared between groups using two-sided Wilcoxon rank-sum tests. This immuneACCESS table, as held by TCRdb, lists in-frame sequences with V and J called but not all clones. Of the missing ones, under half trace to an unresolved V gene in checked studies; the others have no known cause. D and trimming were read from the DNA, whereas the V and J calls and clone size are those reported in that table. In all, the sample holds some 460,000 clones, and roughly 87% of those were seen once. The biggest ten clones account for 1.5% to 2% of the sample.

Summary of the overall study and its limitations: It was noted by the authors that total T cell responses may have been underestimated by the TCR breadth and depth analyses. Compared with placebo recipients, Ad26.COV2.S recipients showed higher spike-specific TCR breadth (P = 0.0014). Vaccine and placebo recipients had similar non-spike TCR breadth, a finding consistent with the vaccine containing only spike. The study lacked the statistical power to compare responses across vaccine doses or regimens. Substantial breadth of spike-specific CD8+ and CD4+ T cell responses was reported after vaccination.

The sample's treatment or condition label, in plain terms: about 20 received Ad26.COV2.S at low or high dose, single or two shots; about 5 received placebo; per-sample allocation not given. Repertoires of vaccine and placebo recipients were sequenced from samples taken on day 63 after the first injection. In Cohort 1b, around 25 adults aged 18-55 years were enrolled at a single site in Boston, USA, between 29 July and 7 August 2020. Ad26.COV2.S was a replication-incompetent adenovirus type 26 vector expressing a prefusion-stabilized SARS-CoV-2 spike protein from the original Wuhan strain. Sequences were derived from peripheral blood, sampled in a trial of Ad26.COV2.S vaccine versus placebo. This TCR was recovered from a person between 18 and 65 years old who received the Ad26.COV2.S COVID-19 vaccine or a placebo.

In nucleotides, the sequence is TGTGCCAGCAGCCTCTCAACTAGCAATGAGCAGTTCTTC. Its amino acids are CASSLSTSNEQFF. The sequence joins TRBV6-5 to TRBJ2-1; the D gene is perhaps TRBD2, on 5 matching bases. The CDR3 numbers 13 residues from cysteine through phenylalanine. Of all the DNA, just the CDR3 is kept, 39 bases in frame from base 1. The junction shows trimming of 6 bases on V and 6 bases on J, plus 12 bases between the germline ends. From a lookup of the germline V gene, CDR1 and CDR2 are MNHEY and SVGAGI.